The 19 T cell receptor beta chains listed next were all sequenced from one sample in a study of cytomegalovirus exposure and HLA in healthy donors. PCR was performed using 60 Vbeta and 13 Jbeta primers. Profiled with immunoSEQ multiplex PCR; TCRdb holds only in-frame clones, not every one. The data contain roughly 160,000 clones, 85% of them seen just once; the ten biggest clones take up 1%. The sample consisted of PBMCs. All receptors derive from a boy between 2 and 15 years old in good health and CMV-seronegative.

The CDR3 DNA follows: TGTGCCAGCAGTGACATTTACAGGGGGGCCTACAATGAGCAGTTCTTC. Translating gives CASSDIYRGAYNEQFF. The chain joins TRBV6-4 to TRBJ2-1; 8 bases map to TRBD1. This CDR3 is 16 amino acids long. Germline V gene sequence: CDR1 MRHNA, CDR2 SNTAGT. The J segment lost 2 bases and the V segment lost 2 bases, leaving 5 bases of the junction unmatched.

The V call is TRBV7-9, the J call TRBJ2-1, with D unresolved. The CDR3 contains 15 residues. Germline CDR1 and CDR2: SEHNR and FQNEAQ (reference sequence). The V and J ends lost 0 bases and 0 bases respectively, with 6 bases between them. CDR3: CASSLALSSYNEQFF. The CDR3 bases are TGTGCCAGCAGCTTAGCTCTTAGCTCCTACAATGAGCAGTTCTTC.

V and J are TRBV5-4 and TRBJ1-2, with D maybe TRBD1 (5 bases). CDR1 and CDR2 (germline): SGHNT, YYREEE (reference sequence). V gave up 6 bases and J gave up 4 bases, with 13 bases separating them. The CDR3 extends over 13 amino acids. DNA for the CDR3: TGTGCCAGCACCCGGTGGGGGGGCTATGGCTACACCTTC. It encodes CASTRWGGYGYTF.

The chain is built from TRBV2 and TRBJ1-1; D is uncertain. Between the trimmed V and J ends, which lost 4 bases and 6 bases, there was a span of 18 bases. The CDR3 sequence is 15 residues long. Germline loops: CDR1 SNHLY, CDR2 FYNNEI. The CDR3 DNA reads as TGTGCCAGCAGTGGGGCGTCGCGGGAAGGCGCTGAAGCTTTCTTT. Translation: CASSGASREGAEAFF.

This rearrangement joins TRBV10-1 to TRBJ1-5, with unresolved D. Trimming removed 10 bases at V and 0 bases at J, with 16 bases between. This CDR3 region has 15 residues. Germline V gives CDR1 WNHNN, CDR2 SYGVQD (reference sequence). CDR3 bases: TGCGCCAAAGTTCCCGAGGAGGGTAGCAATCAGCCCCAGCATTTT. It is translated as CAKVPEEGSNQPQHF.

The V and J genes are TRBV27 and TRBJ2-4, with D maybe TRBD2 (5 bases). Trimming pared 4 bases from V and 0 bases from J, leaving 10 bases between. The CDR3 is 15 amino acids. Germline loops: CDR1 MNHEY, CDR2 SMNVEV (reference sequence). The CDR3 region is CASSSTGGAKNIQYF. The CDR3 DNA reads TGTGCCAGCAGTTCCACCGGAGGAGCCAAAAACATTCAGTACTTC.

J is TRBJ2-5 and V is TRBV5-6, with D maybe TRBD1 (6 bases). V lost 6 bases, J lost 2 bases, and 17 bases lay in between. Germline loops: CDR1 SGHDT, CDR2 YYEEEE. CDR3 length equals 15 residues. The CDR3 loop reads CASTLEVDRQETQYF. CDR3 nucleotide sequence: TGTGCCAGCACCCTGGAGGTGGACAGACAAGAGACCCAGTACTTC.

J is TRBJ1-6 and V is TRBV5-5; 7 bases map to TRBD1. The CDR3 has 14 amino acids. Germline trimming cut 3 bases from V and 7 bases from J; bases unmatched to any gene: 4. CDR1 and CDR2 (germline): SGHKS, YYEKEE (reference sequence). The CDR3 reads CASSSGQANSPLHF. CDR3 DNA: TGTGCCAGCAGCTCTGGACAGGCCAATTCACCCCTCCACTTT.

The rearrangement joins TRBV6-1 to TRBJ1-1; D may be TRBD1 (6 bases). CDR1 and CDR2 from the germline V gene are MNHNS and SASEGT. The CDR3 length is 15 residues. The V end was cut by 5 bases, the J end by 0 bases, with 13 bases between. The chain's CDR3 is CASSKPDSLNTEAFF. As DNA, the CDR3 is TGTGCCAGCAGTAAACCGGACAGCCTGAACACTGAAGCTTTCTTT.

The chain couples TRBV6-1 to TRBJ1-2; no definite D call. V lost 0 bases and J 4 bases, leaving 18 bases between the germline ends. The CDR3 has 17 residues. Per the germline V gene, CDR1 is MNHNS and CDR2 is SASEGT. In DNA form, the CDR3 reads TGTGCCAGCAGTGAAGCTCTGACGACTATTATAGGCTATGGCTACACCTTC. Translated, it gives CASSEALTTIIGYGYTF.

The chain combines TRBV2 with TRBJ2-1, with a possible D match to TRBD2 (5 bases). Deletions cut 7 bases from V and 0 bases from J, with 13 bases between. Germline V gene lookup returns CDR1 SNHLY and CDR2 FYNNEI. The CDR3 has 15 amino acids. CDR3 amino acids: CASIILGSSYNEQFF. The DNA for the CDR3 is TGTGCCAGCATAATATTAGGGAGCTCCTACAATGAGCAGTTCTTC.

This chain joins TRBV13 and TRBJ1-4; D remains unclear. CDR1 and CDR2 from the germline V gene are PRHDT and FYEKMQ (reference sequence). The CDR3 runs 14 residues. With 7 bases removed from V and 8 bases from J, the gap between germline ends came to 17 bases. The CDR3 region is CASTFLMTGEKLFF. For the CDR3, the DNA is TGTGCCAGCACCTTTCTAATGACCGGGGAAAAACTGTTTTTT.

The rearrangement joins TRBV19 to TRBJ1-2, with 8 nucleotides matching TRBD1. The CDR3 contains 12 residues. Per the germline V gene, CDR1 is LNHDA and CDR2 is SQIVND (reference sequence). With V trimmed by 6 bases and J by 8 bases, 5 bases remained unmatched. The CDR3 bases are TGTGCCAGTAGCCGACAGGGGAGCGGCTACACCTTC. Amino acid sequence: CASSRQGSGYTF.

V is TRBV13 and J is TRBJ2-7; 10 bases fit TRBD2. The germline V gene has CDR1 PRHDT and CDR2 FYEKMQ (reference sequence). Losses at the gene ends were 4 bases for V and 2 bases for J; bases not matched to a gene: 5. CDR3 length: 15 amino acids. The CDR3 loop is CASSSKSGGAYEQYV. In nucleotides, the CDR3 is TGTGCCAGCAGCTCCAAAAGCGGGGGGGCCTACGAGCAGTACGTC.

This clone was seen once. V and J are TRBV10-1 and TRBJ2-5; a possible D gene is TRBD2 (6 bases). There are 17 residues in the CDR3. The ends were cut back, 2 bases at V and 2 bases at J, with 18 bases in the middle. Germline assignment: CDR1 WNHNN and CDR2 SYGVQD (reference sequence). The CDR3 nucleotides are TGCGCCAGCAGTGAGGAGACGCGGGGCATTGGACAAGAGACCCAGTACTTC. This translates into CASSEETRGIGQETQYF.

This clone was observed a handful of times. The rearrangement links TRBV19 to TRBJ2-6; 9 nucleotides match TRBD1. The CDR3 runs to 17 residues. V gave up 4 bases and J gave up 1 base; unmatched junction bases: 5. Germline V lookup: CDR1 LNHDA, CDR2 SQIVND (reference sequence). CDR3 DNA: TGTGCCAGTAGTAAGGGACAGGGTAAATCTGGGGCCAACGTCCTGACTTTC. Residues: CASSKGQGKSGANVLTF.

This clone has a single count. Additional DNA sequences in this sample encode the identical CDR3. The chain employs TRBV10-2 and TRBJ1-2; D is uncertain. V shed 3 bases and J shed 4 bases, with 3 bases lying between them. Germline values: CDR1 WSHSY, CDR2 SAAADI. This CDR3 contains 11 residues. The CDR3 spells CASSDSYGYTF. The CDR3 region has the DNA TGCGCCAGCAGTGACAGCTATGGCTACACCTTC.

This rearrangement joins TRBV4-1 to TRBJ1-2; D remains unclear. The CDR3 contains 14 residues. V was pared by 2 bases and J by 8 bases, with 15 bases between. Germline loops: CDR1 MGHRA, CDR2 YSYEKL. CDR3 sequence: CASSQPRGEAGYTF. The CDR3 bases are TGCGCCAGCAGCCAACCCCGCGGGGAAGCGGGCTACACCTTC.

The rearrangement joins TRBV11-1 to TRBJ1-4; D might be TRBD1 (6 bases). There are 15 residues in the CDR3. V dropped 5 bases and J dropped 1 base, with 11 bases sitting between them. CDR1 SGHAT and CDR2 FQDESV come from the germline V gene (reference sequence). In DNA, the CDR3 is TGTGCCAGCAGCACGACAGGAGGAACTAATGAAAAACTGTTTTTT. This sequence encodes CASSTTGGTNEKLFF.